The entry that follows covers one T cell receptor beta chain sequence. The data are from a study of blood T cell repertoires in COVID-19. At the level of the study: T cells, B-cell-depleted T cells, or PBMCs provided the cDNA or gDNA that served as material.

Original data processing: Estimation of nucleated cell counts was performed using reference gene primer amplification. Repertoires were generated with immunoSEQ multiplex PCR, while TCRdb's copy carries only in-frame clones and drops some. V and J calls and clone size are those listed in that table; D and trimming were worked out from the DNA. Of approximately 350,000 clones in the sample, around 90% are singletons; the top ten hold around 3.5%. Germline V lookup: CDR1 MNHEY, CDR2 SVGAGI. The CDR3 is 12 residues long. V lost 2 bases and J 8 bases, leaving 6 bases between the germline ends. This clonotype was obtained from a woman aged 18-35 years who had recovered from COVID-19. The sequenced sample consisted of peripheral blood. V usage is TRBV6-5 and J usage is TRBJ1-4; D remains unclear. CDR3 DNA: TGTGCCAGCAGTTACGCGAGGGAAAAACTGTTTTTT. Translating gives CASSYAREKLFF.